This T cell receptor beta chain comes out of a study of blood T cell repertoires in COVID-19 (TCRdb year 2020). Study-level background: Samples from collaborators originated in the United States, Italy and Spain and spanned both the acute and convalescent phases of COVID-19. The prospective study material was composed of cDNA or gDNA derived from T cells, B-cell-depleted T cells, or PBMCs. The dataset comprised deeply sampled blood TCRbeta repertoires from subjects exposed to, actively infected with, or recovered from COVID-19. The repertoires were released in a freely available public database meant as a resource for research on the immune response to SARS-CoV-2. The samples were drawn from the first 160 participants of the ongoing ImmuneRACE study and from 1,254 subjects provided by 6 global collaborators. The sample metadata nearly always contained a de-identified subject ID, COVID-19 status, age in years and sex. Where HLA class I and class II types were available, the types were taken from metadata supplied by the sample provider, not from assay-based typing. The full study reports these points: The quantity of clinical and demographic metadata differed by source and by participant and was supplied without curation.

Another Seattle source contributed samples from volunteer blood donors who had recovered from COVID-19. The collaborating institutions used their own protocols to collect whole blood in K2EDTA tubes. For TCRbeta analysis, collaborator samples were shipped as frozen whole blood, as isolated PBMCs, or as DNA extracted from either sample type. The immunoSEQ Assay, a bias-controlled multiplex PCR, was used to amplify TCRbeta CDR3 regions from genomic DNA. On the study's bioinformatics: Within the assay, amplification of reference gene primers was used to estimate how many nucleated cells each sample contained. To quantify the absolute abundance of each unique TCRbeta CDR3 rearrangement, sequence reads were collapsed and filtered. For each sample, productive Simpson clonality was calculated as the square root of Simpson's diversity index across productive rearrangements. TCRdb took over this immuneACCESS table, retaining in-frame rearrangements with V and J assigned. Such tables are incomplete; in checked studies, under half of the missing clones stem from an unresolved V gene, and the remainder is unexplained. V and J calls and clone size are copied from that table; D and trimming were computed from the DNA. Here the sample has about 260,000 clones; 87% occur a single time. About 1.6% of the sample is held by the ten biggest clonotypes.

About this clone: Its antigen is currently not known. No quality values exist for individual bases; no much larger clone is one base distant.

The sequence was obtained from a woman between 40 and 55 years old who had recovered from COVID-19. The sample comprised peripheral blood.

The DNA reads TGCGCCAGCAGCGATCCTAGCGGGGGGGACAATGAGCAGTTCTTC. This yields the protein CASSDPSGGDNEQFF. This sequence uses TRBV5-1 and TRBJ2-1, with 12 middle bases fitting TRBD2. In the germline V gene, CDR1 corresponds to SGHRS and CDR2 to YFSETQ. The CDR3 goes from the cysteine to the phenylalanine over 15 residues. Only the CDR3 DNA stays, 45 bases, in frame from base 1. V and J are trimmed by 4 bases and 5 bases, and the gene matches miss 4 bases of the junction.